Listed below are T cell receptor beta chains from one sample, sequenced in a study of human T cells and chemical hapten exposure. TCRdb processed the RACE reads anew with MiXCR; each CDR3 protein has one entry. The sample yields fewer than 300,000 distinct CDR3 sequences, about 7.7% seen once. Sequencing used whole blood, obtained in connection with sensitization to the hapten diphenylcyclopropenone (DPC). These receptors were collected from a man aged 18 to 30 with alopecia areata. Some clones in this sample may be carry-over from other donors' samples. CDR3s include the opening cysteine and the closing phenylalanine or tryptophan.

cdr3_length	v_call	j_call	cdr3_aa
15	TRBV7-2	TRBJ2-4	CASSDGLAGVNIQYF
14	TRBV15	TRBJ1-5	CATSRNRAGQPQHF
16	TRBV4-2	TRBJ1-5	CASSRSSGVSNQPQHF
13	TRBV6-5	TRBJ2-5	CASSYSTGETQYF
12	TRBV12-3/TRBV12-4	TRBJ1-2	CASSLASYGYTF
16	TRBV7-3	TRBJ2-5	CASRPGQGSPGETQYF
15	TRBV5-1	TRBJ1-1	CASSLVTTANTEAFF
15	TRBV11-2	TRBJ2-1	CASSQVTGVCNEQFF
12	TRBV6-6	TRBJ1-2	CASSNPSYGYTF
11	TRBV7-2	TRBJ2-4	CASAGKNIQYF
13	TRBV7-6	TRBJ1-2	CVSSSSPNYGYTF
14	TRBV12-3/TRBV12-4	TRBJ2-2	CASSWYRLTGELFF
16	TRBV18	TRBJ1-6	CASSRDSPLNNSPLHF